This entry features one TCR beta chain sequence. In the study's own analysis: Scientists estimated how many nucleated cells there were by amplifying reference gene primers. This table comes from immunoSEQ multiplex PCR, and its TCRdb copy is limited to in-frame clones, with some not included. V, J and clone size are those of that table, while D and trimming were read from the DNA. The sample shows more than 95,000 clones, roughly 80% of them seen only once. This sample stems from a study of blood T cell repertoires in COVID-19. Study as a whole: Italy, Spain and the United States were the sources of the convalescent and acute COVID-19 samples. T cells, B-cell-depleted T cells, or PBMCs provided the cDNA or gDNA that served as material.

CDR3 length equals 15 residues. CDR1 is SNHLY, CDR2 FYNNEI, per germline. The V gene end was trimmed by 6 bases and the J gene end by 3 bases; junction bases not matched to a gene: 8. Sequencing was performed on peripheral blood. The chain couples TRBV2 to TRBJ1-5, with 7 bases lining up with TRBD1. The TCR sequence derives from a man aged 70 or older with acute or convalescent COVID-19. The CDR3 is CASSPFGTDNQPQHF. The CDR3 DNA is TGTGCCAGCAGCCCATTCGGGACAGACAATCAGCCCCAGCATTTT. Full variable domain (rest looked up from reference TRBV2 and TRBJ1-5): EPEVTQTPSHQVTQMGQEVILRCVPISNHLYFYWYRQILGQKVEFLVSFYNNEISEKSEIFDDQFSVERPDGSNFTLKIRSTKLEDSAMYFCASSPFGTDNQPQHFGDGTRLSIL.